Following are 3 T cell receptor beta chains from one sample sequenced in a study of CD8 T cells in ankylosing spondylitis. General observations from the study: Among TCR beta sequences, a motif of roughly 8 highly homologous variants appeared characteristic of ankylosing spondylitis blood.

TCRdb redid the calling of the 5' RACE reads with MiXCR, one entry per CDR3 protein. This sample yields around 140,000 distinct CDR3 sequences, of which 15% to 20% are seen a single time; roughly 30% belongs to the top ten. These TCRs are of unknown antigen specificity. Sequences were obtained from blood, either unsorted or a sorted T cell fraction (not recorded which). These receptors were obtained from a male donor with ankylosing spondylitis.

In this sample, this clonotype turned up many times. The rearrangement joins TRBV15 to TRBJ2-3; no definite D call. CDR3 size: 11 residues. Trimming left V 1 base short and J 10 bases short, with 6 bases between. The germline V gene has CDR1 LNHNV and CDR2 YYDKDF (reference sequence). CDR3 sequence (DNA): TGTGCCACCAGCAGAGGTCAGCCGCAGTATTTT. Its protein is CATSRGQPQYF.

The chain is built from TRBV20-1 and TRBJ2-5; D ambiguous. The length of the CDR3 is 14 residues. From germline, CDR1 is DFQATT and CDR2 SNEGSKA (reference sequence). The ends were cut back, 7 bases at V and 1 base at J, with 16 bases in the middle. CDR3 in amino acids: CSVRRGRTQETQYF. DNA for the CDR3: TGCAGTGTAAGACGAGGCAGGACCCAAGAGACCCAGTACTTC.

The chain joins TRBV5-1 to TRBJ2-3; D is unclear. The CDR3 is 16 amino acids. Germline V gene data show CDR1 as SGHRS and CDR2 as YFSETQ. Trimming stripped 2 bases from V and 0 bases from J, with 13 bases between. CDR3: CASSFSWERSTDTQYF. CDR3 DNA: TGCGCCAGCAGCTTTTCGTGGGAAAGGAGCACAGATACGCAGTATTTT.